The clone carrying this TCR beta chain appeared a few times. No antigen is known for it. The data belong to a study of cytomegalovirus exposure and HLA in healthy donors. On the study more broadly: There were 90 million to 140 million unique TCR beta sequences, drawn from about 179 million T cells, in an earlier analysis. A data release that came early held roughly 85 million unique TCRs from HLA-typed donors. Whole-study findings and limits: Most observed TCR sequences were rare, whereas some public TCRs were detected in many donors.

The primer mix had 60 Vbeta and 13 Jbeta primers. Assay: immunoSEQ multiplex PCR; the TCRdb copy retains only in-frame clones and omits some. The table shows 100,000 to 150,000 clones, with more than 15% occurring only once. V shed 3 bases, J shed 0 bases, and the junction held 6 bases outside the gene matches. The length of the CDR3 is 16 residues. The V gene's germline CDR1 is MNHEY and CDR2 SMNVEV (reference sequence). This clonotype was sampled from a female donor in good health and CMV-seropositive. This chain links TRBV27 with TRBJ2-3; TRBD2 agrees at 7 bases. Sequenced input: PBMCs. Here the CDR3 DNA reads TGTGCCAGCAGTTTTTTAGGGACTATTAGCACAGATACGCAGTATTTT. It is translated as CASSFLGTISTDTQYF.